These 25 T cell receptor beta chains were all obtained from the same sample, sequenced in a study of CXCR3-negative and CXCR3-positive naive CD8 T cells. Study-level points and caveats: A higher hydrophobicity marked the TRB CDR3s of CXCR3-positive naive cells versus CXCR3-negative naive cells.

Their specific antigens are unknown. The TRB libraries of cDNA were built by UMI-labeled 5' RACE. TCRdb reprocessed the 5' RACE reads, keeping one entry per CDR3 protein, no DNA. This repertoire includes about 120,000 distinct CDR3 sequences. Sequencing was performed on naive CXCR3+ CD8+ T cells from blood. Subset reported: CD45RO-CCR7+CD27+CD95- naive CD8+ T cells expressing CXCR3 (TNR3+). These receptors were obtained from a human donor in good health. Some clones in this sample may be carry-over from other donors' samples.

The CDR3 here is CASSFAYEQYF. The V gene is TRBV28, the J gene TRBJ2-7. This CDR3 has 11 residues. Germline V gene data show CDR1 as MDHEN and CDR2 as SYDVKM.

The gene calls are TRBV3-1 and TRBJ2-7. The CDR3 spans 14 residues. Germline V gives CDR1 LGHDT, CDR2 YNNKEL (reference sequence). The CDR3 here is CASSPSGRPYEQYF.

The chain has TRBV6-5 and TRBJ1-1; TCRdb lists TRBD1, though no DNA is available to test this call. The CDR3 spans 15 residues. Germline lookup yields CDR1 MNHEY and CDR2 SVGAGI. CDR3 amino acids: CASSYSGQVGTEAFF.

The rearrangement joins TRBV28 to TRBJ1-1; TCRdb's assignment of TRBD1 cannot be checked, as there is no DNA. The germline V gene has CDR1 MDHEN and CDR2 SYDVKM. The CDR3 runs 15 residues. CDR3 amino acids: CASSPHPGVGTEAFF.

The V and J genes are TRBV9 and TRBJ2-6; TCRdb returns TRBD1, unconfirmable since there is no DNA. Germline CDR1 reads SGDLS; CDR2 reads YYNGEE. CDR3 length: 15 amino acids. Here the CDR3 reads CASSAWGSGANVLTF.

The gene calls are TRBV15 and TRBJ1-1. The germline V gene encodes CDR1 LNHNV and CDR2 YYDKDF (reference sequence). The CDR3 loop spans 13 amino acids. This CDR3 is CATSLVGETEAFF.

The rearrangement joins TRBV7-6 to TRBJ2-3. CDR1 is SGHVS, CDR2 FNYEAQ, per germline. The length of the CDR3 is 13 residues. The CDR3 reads CASSLTGTDTQYF. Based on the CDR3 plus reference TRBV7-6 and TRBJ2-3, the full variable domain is GAGVSQSPRYKVTKRGQDVALRCDPISGHVSLYWYRQALGQGPEFLTYFNYEAQQDKSGLPNDRFSAERPEGSISTLTIQRTEQRDSAMYRCASSLTGTDTQYFGPGTRLTVL.

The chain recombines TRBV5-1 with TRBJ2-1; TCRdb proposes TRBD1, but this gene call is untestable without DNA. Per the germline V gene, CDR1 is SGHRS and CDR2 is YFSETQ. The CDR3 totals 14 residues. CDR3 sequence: CASSLWGGDNEQFF.

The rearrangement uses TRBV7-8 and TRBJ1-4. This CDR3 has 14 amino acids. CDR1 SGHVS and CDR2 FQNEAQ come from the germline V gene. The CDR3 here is CASSLTWSNEKLFF.

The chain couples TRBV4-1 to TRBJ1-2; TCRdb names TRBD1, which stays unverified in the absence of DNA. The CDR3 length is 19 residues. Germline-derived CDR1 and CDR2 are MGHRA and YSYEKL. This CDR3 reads CASSQGGVGGASSGYGYTF.

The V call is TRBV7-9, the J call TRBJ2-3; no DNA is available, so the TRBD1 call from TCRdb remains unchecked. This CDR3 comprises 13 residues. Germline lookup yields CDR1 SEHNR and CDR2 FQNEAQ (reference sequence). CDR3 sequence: CASNRGEKDTQYF.

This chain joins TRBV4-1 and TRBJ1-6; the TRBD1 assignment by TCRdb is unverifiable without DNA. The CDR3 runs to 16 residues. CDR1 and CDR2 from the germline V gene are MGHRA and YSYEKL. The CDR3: CASSPHGQGGNSPLHF.

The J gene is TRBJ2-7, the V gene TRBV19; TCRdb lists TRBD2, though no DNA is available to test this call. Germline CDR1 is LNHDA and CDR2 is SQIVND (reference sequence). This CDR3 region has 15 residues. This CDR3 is CASSFRTSGYYEQYF.

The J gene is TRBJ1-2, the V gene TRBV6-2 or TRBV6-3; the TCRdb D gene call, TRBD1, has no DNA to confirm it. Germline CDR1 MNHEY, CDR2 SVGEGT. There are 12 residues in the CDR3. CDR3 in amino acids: CASSPGHYGYTF.

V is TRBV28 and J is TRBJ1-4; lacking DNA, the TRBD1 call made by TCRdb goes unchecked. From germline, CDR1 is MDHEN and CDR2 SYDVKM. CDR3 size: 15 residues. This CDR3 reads CASSLPLTGAEKLFF.

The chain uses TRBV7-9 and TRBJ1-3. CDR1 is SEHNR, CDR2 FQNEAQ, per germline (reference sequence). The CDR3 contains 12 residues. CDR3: CASSGLENTIYF.

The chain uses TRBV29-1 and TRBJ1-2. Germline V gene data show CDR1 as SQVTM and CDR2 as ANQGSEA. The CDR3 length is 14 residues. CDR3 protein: CSVDDRRTNYGYTF.

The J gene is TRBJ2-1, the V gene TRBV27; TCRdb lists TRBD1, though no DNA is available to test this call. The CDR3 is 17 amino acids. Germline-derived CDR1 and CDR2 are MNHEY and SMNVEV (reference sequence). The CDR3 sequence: CASSSSPPGQLYNEQFF.

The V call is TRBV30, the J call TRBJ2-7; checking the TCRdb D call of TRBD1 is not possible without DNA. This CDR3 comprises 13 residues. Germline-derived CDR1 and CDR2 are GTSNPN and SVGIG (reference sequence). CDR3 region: CAWITGPMGEQYF.

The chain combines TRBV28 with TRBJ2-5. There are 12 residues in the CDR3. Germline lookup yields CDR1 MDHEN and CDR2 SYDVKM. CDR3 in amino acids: CASRSLKNPQYF.

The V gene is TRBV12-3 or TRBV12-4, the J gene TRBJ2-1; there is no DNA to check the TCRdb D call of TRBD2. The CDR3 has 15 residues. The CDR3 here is CASSPPGTNNNEQFF.

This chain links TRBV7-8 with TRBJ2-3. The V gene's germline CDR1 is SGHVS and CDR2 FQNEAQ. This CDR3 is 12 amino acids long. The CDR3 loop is CASSLELDTQYF.

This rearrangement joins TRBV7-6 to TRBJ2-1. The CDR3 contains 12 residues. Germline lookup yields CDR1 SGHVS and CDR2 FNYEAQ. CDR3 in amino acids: CASSSAGNEQFF.

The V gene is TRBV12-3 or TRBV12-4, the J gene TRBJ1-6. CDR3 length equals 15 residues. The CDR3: CATRDRASYNSPLHF.

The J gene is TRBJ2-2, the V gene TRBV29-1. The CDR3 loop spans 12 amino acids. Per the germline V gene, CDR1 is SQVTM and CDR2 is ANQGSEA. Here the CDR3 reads CSVERYTGELFF.